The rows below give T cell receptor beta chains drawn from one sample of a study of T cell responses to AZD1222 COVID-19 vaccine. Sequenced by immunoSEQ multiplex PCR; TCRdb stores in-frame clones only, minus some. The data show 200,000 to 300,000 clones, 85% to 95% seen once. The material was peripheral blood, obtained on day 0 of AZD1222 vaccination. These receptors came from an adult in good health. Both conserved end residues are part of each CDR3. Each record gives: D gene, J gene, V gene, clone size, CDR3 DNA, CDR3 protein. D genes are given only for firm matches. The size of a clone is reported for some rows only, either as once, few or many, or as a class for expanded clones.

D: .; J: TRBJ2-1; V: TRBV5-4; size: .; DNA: TGTGCCAGCAGCCCCAGGGCGGGCTCCTACAATGAGCAGTTCTTC; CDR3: CASSPRAGSYNEQFF
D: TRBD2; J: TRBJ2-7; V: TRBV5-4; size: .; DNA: TGTGCTTACTCCCCCCTTAGCGGGGGGCCCTCCTACGAGCAGTACTTC; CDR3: CAYSPLSGGPSYEQYF
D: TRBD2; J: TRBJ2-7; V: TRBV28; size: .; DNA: TGTGCCAGCAGTTTGATGGCGGGAGGGCCGGGCGAGCAGTACTTC; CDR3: CASSLMAGGPGEQYF
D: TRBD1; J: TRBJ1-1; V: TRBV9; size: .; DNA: TGTGCCAGCAGCGTAGCGGACAGGGCCACTGAAGCTTTCTTT; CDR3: CASSVADRATEAFF
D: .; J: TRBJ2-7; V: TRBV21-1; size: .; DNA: TGTGCCAGCAGAACAGGACAGGGTGGCTACGAGCAGTACTTC; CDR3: CASRTGQGGYEQYF
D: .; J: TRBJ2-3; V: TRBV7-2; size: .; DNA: TGTGCCAGCAGCTTATTAGGACTAGGGGGAGATGCGCAGTATTTT; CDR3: CASSLLGLGGDAQYF
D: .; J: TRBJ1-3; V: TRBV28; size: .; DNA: TGTGCCAGCAGTTTAGGTGGCTTTAAAAACACCATATATTTT; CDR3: CASSLGGFKNTIYF
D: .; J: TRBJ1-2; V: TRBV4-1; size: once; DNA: TGCGCCAGCAGCCAAGTCCCCGGGATCGTGAATTATGGCTACACCTTC; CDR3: CASSQVPGIVNYGYTF
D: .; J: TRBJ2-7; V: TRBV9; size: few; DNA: TGTGCCAGCAGCGAAGGAGTGGGTGAGCAGTACTTC; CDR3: CASSEGVGEQYF
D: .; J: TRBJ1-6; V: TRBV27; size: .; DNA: TGTGCCAGCTGTCGTGAAGGGGGATCAAGTAATTCACCCCTCCACTTT; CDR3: CASCREGGSSNSPLHF
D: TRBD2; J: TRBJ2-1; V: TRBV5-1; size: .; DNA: TGCGCCAGCAGCTTAGTCACTAGCGGGGGCAATGAGCAGTTCTTC; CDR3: CASSLVTSGGNEQFF
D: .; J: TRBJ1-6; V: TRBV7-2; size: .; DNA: TGTGCCAGCAGTTCCGGGATGTATAATTCACCCCTCCACTTT; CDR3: CASSSGMYNSPLHF
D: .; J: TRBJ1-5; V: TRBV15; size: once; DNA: TGTGCCACCAGCAGAGATTATCGGCCGGGAGGTCAGCCCCAGCATTTT; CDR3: CATSRDYRPGGQPQHF
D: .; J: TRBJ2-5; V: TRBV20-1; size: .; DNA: TGCAGTGCTAGTCCCTATTTAGAGGCTAGTCTTCAAGAGACCCAGTACTTC; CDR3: CSASPYLEASLQETQYF
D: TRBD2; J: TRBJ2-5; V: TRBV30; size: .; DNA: TGTGCCTGGAGTGTACGGGGGGTTCCCACCCAGTACTTC; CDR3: CAWSVRGVPTQYF
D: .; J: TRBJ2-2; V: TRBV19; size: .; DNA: TGTGCCAGTAGTTCCGGGGAGACCGGGGAGCTGTTTTTT; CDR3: CASSSGETGELFF
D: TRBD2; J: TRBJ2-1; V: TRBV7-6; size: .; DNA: TGTGCCAGCAGCCTGAAAGCCCCGGGACTAGCACTATACAATGAGCAGTTCTTC; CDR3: CASSLKAPGLALYNEQFF
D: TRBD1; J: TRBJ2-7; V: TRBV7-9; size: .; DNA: TGTGCCAGCAGCTTCACTCAGGGGGCGAACGAGCAGTACTTC; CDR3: CASSFTQGANEQYF
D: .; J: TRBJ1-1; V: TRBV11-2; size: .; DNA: TGTGCCAGCAGCCCCTGGAGGGGCCCTAACATGAACACTGAAGCTTTCTTT; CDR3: CASSPWRGPNMNTEAFF
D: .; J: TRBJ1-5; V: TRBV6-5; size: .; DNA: TGTGCCAGCAGTTATCACACGGGTCCCCAGCATTTT; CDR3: CASSYHTGPQHF
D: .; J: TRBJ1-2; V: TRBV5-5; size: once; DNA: TGTGCCAGCAGCGTTACAGGGTACGGTATCTATGGCTACACCTTC; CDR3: CASSVTGYGIYGYTF
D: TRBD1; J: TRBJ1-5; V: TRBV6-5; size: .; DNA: TGTGCCAGCAGTTACTCGTACAGGGGCGGCCAGCCCCAGCATTTT; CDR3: CASSYSYRGGQPQHF
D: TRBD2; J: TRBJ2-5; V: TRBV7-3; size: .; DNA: TGTGCCAGCAGCCCTTCGGGAGGGAAGACCCAGTACTTC; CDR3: CASSPSGGKTQYF
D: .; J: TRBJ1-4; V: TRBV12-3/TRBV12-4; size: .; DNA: TGTGCCAGCAGTTTCTCCAGCGTGAAACTGTTTTTT; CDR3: CASSFSSVKLFF
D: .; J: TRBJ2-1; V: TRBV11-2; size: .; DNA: TGTGCCAGCAGCTTAGGTGGCTACAATGAGCAGTTCTTC; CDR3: CASSLGGYNEQFF
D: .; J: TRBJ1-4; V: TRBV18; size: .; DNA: TGTGCCAGCTCACCACTGGGGGTCACGCCAACTAATGAAAAACTGTTTTTT; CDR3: CASSPLGVTPTNEKLFF
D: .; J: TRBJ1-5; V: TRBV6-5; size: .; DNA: TGTGCCAGCAGCCAGGTTAGCAATCAGCCCCAGCATTTT; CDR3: CASSQVSNQPQHF
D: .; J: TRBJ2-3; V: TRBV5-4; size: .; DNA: TGTGCCAGCAGCTTCGGAGTAGGCGCAGATACGCAGTATTTT; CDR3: CASSFGVGADTQYF
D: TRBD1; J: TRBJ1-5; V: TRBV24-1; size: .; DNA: TGTGCCACCAGTCCAGGGGGATCGGGCAATCAGCCCCAGCATTTT; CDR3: CATSPGGSGNQPQHF
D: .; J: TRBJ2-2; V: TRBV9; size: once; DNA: TGTGCCAGCAGCTTCTTATGGGCAACGAACACCGGGGAGCTGTTTTTT; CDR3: CASSFLWATNTGELFF
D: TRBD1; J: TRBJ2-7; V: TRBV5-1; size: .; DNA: TGCGCCAGCAGCCCTGAAGGGACAGGGGGCAACGAGCAGTACTTC; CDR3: CASSPEGTGGNEQYF
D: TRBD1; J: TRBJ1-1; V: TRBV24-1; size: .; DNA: TGTGCCACCAGTGCCTCGGACAGGGATCTATCCTTT; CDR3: CATSASDRDLSF
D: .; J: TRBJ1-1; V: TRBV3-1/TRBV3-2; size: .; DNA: TGTGCCAGCAGCCCCCGACAGCGTTTAGAAGCTTTCTTT; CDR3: CASSPRQRLEAFF
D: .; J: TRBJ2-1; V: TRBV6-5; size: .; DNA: TGTGCCACCTATAGGGACCCGTACAATGAGCAGTTCTTC; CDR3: CATYRDPYNEQFF
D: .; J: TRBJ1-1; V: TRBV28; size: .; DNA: TGTGCCAGCAGTCGACAGCTTGAGAACACTGAAGCTTTCTTT; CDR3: CASSRQLENTEAFF
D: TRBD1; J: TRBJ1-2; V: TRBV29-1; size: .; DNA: TGCAGCGTTGCCGGGACAGGGCTAATTGGCTACACCTTC; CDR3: CSVAGTGLIGYTF
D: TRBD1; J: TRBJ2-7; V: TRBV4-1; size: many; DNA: TGCGCCAGCAGCCAACGGACAGGGTTTATGGACGAGCAGTACTTC; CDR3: CASSQRTGFMDEQYF
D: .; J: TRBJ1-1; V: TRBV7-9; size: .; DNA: TGTGCCAGCAGCTTTGTTATGGGCACTGAAGCTTTCTTT; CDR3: CASSFVMGTEAFF
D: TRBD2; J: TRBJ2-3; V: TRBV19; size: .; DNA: TGTGCCAGTACCAGCGGGAGGAGGACAGATACGCAGTATTTT; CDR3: CASTSGRRTDTQYF
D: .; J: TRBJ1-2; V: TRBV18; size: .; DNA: TGTGCCAGCTCACCTCCTGTCCCAGAGGGCTATGGCTACACCTTC; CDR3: CASSPPVPEGYGYTF
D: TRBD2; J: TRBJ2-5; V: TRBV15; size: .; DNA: TGTGCCACCACCTTAGCGGGAGGGCAAGGGGAGACCCAGTACTTC; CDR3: CATTLAGGQGETQYF
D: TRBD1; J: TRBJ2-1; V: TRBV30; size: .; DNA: TGTGCCTTCAGACCGGGACAGGGAGGTGAGCAGTTCTTC; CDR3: CAFRPGQGGEQFF
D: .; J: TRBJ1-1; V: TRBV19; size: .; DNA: TGTGCCAGTAGTATTCGGCAGGGAGGCACTGAAGCTTTCTTT; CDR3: CASSIRQGGTEAFF
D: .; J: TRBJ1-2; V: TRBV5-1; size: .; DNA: TGCGCCAGCAGCTCTTATGACGGGGCCCGGGGCTACACCTTC; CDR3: CASSSYDGARGYTF
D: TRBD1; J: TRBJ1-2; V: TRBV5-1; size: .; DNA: TGCGCCAGCAGCTGGATGCCGGGACAGGGGGCCGATGGCTACACCTTC; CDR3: CASSWMPGQGADGYTF
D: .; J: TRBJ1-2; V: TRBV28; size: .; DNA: TGTGCCAGCACCGGACGGCACTATGGCTACACCTTC; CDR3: CASTGRHYGYTF
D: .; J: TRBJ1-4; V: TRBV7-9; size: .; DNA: TGTGCCAGCAGCTTAGAGTCTAATGAAAAACTGTTTTTT; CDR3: CASSLESNEKLFF
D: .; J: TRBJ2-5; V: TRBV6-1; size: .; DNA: TGTGCCAGCAGTGAGGGGGCCTTTAGGGAGACCCAGTACTTC; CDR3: CASSEGAFRETQYF
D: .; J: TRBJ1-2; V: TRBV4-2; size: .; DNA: TGTGCCAGCAGCCTTCGGGAGGGCACGCTTGGCTACACCTTC; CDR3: CASSLREGTLGYTF
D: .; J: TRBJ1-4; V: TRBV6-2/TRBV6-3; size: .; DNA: TGTGCCAGCAGTTCCACCGGTAGGGGAGCTAATGAAAAACTGTTTTTT; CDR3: CASSSTGRGANEKLFF